This TCR beta chain was sequenced during a study of T cell responses to AZD1222 COVID-19 vaccine. General observations from the study: Reports indicate that nearly half of spike-specific TCRs are directed at unmutated variant regions.

With 4 bases removed from V and 3 bases from J, the gap between germline ends came to 1 base. This CDR3 is built from 11 residues. Germline V lookup: CDR1 MNHEY, CDR2 SVGAGI. The data were produced by immunoSEQ multiplex PCR, yet TCRdb's version contains in-frame clones alone and is incomplete. Among 150,000 or so clones listed, about 90% were seen once. As concerns this clone: No antigen is known for it.

The sequenced sample was peripheral blood, obtained on day 0 of MenACWY control vaccination. This chain links TRBV6-5 with TRBJ1-5; D remains unclear. The receptor's source is an adult in good health. The CDR3 loop reads CASSFNQPQHF. The CDR3 nucleotides are TGTGCCAGCAGTTTCAATCAGCCCCAGCATTTT.